The rows below give T cell receptor beta chains drawn from one sample of a study of Graves' ophthalmopathy and Graves' hyperthyroidism. TCRdb processed the multiplex PCR reads anew with MiXCR; each CDR3 protein has one entry. In the table there are hundreds of thousands of distinct CDR3 sequences, 22% of which are singletons. What was sequenced was peripheral blood. These receptors all stem from a woman aged 18-29 years with stable Graves' hyperthyroidism. Some clones in this sample may be carry-over from other donors' samples. The CDR3 runs from the conserved cysteine through the conserved F or W. The D gene is left open where the match is weak. Clone size is stated in some rows and not others, as once, few, many or a class when expanded.

d_call	v_call	clone_size	j_call	cdr3_nt	cdr3_aa
.	TRBV30	many	TRBJ2-5	TGTGCCTGGAGTGTGGTCAGTCAAGAGACCCAGTACTTC	CAWSVVSQETQYF
.	TRBV20-1	.	TRBJ1-4	TGCAGTGCCCAAGGCGGTGCAACTAATGAAAAACTGTTTTTT	CSAQGGATNEKLFF
.	TRBV12-3/TRBV12-4	few	TRBJ1-5	TGTGCCAGCAGTTCTCACCCCCCAAAGGGAGTCAATCAGCCCCAGCATTTT	CASSSHPPKGVNQPQHF
.	TRBV11-1	many	TRBJ2-5	TGTGCCAGCAGCGACCGCACCGGGGGCAAAGAGACCCAGTACTTC	CASSDRTGGKETQYF
TRBD1	TRBV27	.	TRBJ1-5	TGTGCCAGTACCAGGGGGGACCCCTTGGTATATAGCAATCAGCCCCAGCATTTT	CASTRGDPLVYSNQPQHF
.	TRBV20-1	many	TRBJ2-2	TGCAGTGCTCGGGACACCCAGGACACCGGGGAGCTGTTTTTT	CSARDTQDTGELFF
.	TRBV20-1	many	TRBJ1-1	TGCAGTGCCAGTCAATTGAACACTGAAGCTTTCTTT	CSASQLNTEAFF
TRBD1	TRBV10-3	many	TRBJ2-7	TGTGCCATCAGAGGGTTGGGGGACAGTTACTCCTACGAGCAGTACTTC	CAIRGLGDSYSYEQYF
.	TRBV28	few	TRBJ1-1	TGTGCCAGCAGTTTAGAGACTCAGGGTAGAGCTTTCTTT	CASSLETQGRAFF
.	TRBV20-1	many	TRBJ2-7	TGCAGTGTGCAAGCGGCGACCCTGGGGGAGCAGTACTTC	CSVQAATLGEQYF
.	TRBV28	.	TRBJ2-5	TGTGCCAGCAGTTCCTTGGGAGTCCGCGGGGCCTACCAAGAGACCCAGTACTTC	CASSSLGVRGAYQETQYF
.	TRBV5-1	many	TRBJ1-1	TGCGCCAGCAGCTTGGCACCCCAGGGGACCACTGAAGCTTTCTTT	CASSLAPQGTTEAFF
.	TRBV5-1	.	TRBJ1-1	TGCGCCAGCAGCTTATATCAGGGGAAGAACACTGAAGCTTTCTTT	CASSLYQGKNTEAFF
.	TRBV6-1	many	TRBJ1-3	TGTGCCAGCAGTGAAGATGTGGGGGGGTTAGGGACGGGAAACACCATATATTTT	CASSEDVGGLGTGNTIYF
TRBD2	TRBV7-2	many	TRBJ2-5	TGTGCCAGCAGCCGCGGACTAGCGGGGCCATCAGAGACCCAGTACTTC	CASSRGLAGPSETQYF
TRBD2	TRBV20-1	few	TRBJ2-2	TGCAGTGCGATAGCGGGAGGAGGCCCCGGGGAGCTGTTTTTT	CSAIAGGGPGELFF
.	TRBV28	many	TRBJ2-5	TGTGCCAGCAGTTTAGGCGGGTTCGGGACCCAGTACTTC	CASSLGGFGTQYF
.	TRBV7-3	many	TRBJ1-2	TGTGCCAGCAGCCCTCGAGGAGGGCGCAATTTTGACTATGGCTACACCTTC	CASSPRGGRNFDYGYTF
TRBD1	TRBV10-3	.	TRBJ2-7	TGTGCCATCAGTGAGTCGGGACAGGGAGGGACCTACGAGCAGTACTTC	CAISESGQGGTYEQYF
.	TRBV5-1	many	TRBJ2-5	TGCGCCAGCAGCTCTAGGACAGACCGGGGTACCCAGTACTTC	CASSSRTDRGTQYF
.	TRBV24-1	many	TRBJ1-5	TGTGCCACCCAGAGTGCAGGGCGTCAGCCCCAGCATTTT	CATQSAGRQPQHF
.	TRBV29-1	many	TRBJ1-2	TGCAGCGTTGAAGGATACAGGGAGGGGTACAACTATGGCTACACCTTC	CSVEGYREGYNYGYTF
.	TRBV20-1	many	TRBJ2-3	TGCAGTGCTAGAGATCCCCTGACCGGGCATACGCAGTATTTT	CSARDPLTGHTQYF
.	TRBV3-1	many	TRBJ2-7	TGTGCCAGCAGCCATGGGCCTGACGAGCAGTACTTC	CASSHGPDEQYF
TRBD1	TRBV5-1	many	TRBJ1-5	TGCGCCAGCAGCTTGGGACAGGGGAGGAACAATCAGCCCCAGCATTTT	CASSLGQGRNNQPQHF
.	TRBV12-3/TRBV12-4	many	TRBJ2-5	TGTGCCAGCAGCCCCTCCCAGCAAGAGACCCAGTACTTC	CASSPSQQETQYF
.	TRBV6-5	.	TRBJ2-7	TGTGCCAGCAGTTACCAGGCAGGGCTGGGATACGAGCAGTACTTC	CASSYQAGLGYEQYF
.	TRBV12-5	many	TRBJ2-7	TGTGCTAGTGGTTTGTGGGGACGGTCCTACGAGCAGTACTTC	CASGLWGRSYEQYF
.	TRBV30	many	TRBJ2-5	TGTGCCTGGAGCACTCAAGAGACCCAGTACTTC	CAWSTQETQYF
.	TRBV28	.	TRBJ1-5	TGTGCCAGCAGTTTAATTGAGTCTAGCAATCAGCCCCAGCATTTT	CASSLIESSNQPQHF
TRBD1	TRBV12-3/TRBV12-4	few	TRBJ2-3	TGTGCCAGCAGCACCCGGCTCCAGGGGGCGGGAGATACGCAGTATTTT	CASSTRLQGAGDTQYF
.	TRBV29-1	many	TRBJ1-1	TGCAGCGTACGACAGGATCCGAACACTGAAGCTTTCTTT	CSVRQDPNTEAFF
.	TRBV7-2	few	TRBJ2-5	TGTGCCAGCAGCTCCCGGGGGCGGGGGACCCAGTACTTC	CASSSRGRGTQYF
TRBD1	TRBV6-5	.	TRBJ1-6	TGTGCCAGCAGTTACGGTACAGGGGGCGTCGCACCCCTCCACTTT	CASSYGTGGVAPLHF
.	TRBV6-1	.	TRBJ1-1	TGTGCCAGCACCGCGGGACGGTTGAACACTGAAGCTTTCTTT	CASTAGRLNTEAFF
TRBD2	TRBV3-1	few	TRBJ2-7	TGTGCCAGCAGCCAAGGAAGTAGCGGGAGCTCCTACGAGCAGTACTTC	CASSQGSSGSSYEQYF
.	TRBV3-1	.	TRBJ1-2	TGTGCCAGCAGCCAAGCGGCGACGAGCTATGGCTACGCCTTC	CASSQAATSYGYAF
.	TRBV28	.	TRBJ2-7	TGTGCCAGCAGCCCTTTGACAGGCTTCCTCTACGAGCAGTACTTC	CASSPLTGFLYEQYF